The T cell receptor (beta chain) described here comes from a study of tumor-infiltrating lymphocytes in primary liver carcinoma. Study results and caveats: Tumors and blood were compared for top-250-clone fraction, and tumors had the significantly higher value (p = 0.039). Lower overlap was observed for tumor-adjacent and tumor-blood pairs relative to tumor region pairs. Only about 7.5-24% of top clones were detected in each of the five tumor regions.

A constant-region primer primed TCR beta cDNA synthesis from 400 to 550 ng of total RNA. Nested multiplex PCR, run for three rounds with slightly modified ARM-PCR, yielded TCR beta libraries. TRBV1-TRBV30 forward and Cbeta reverse primers drove the first two approximately 10-cycle rounds. TCRdb fed the multiplex PCR reads into MiXCR, producing one record per CDR3 protein. Of tens of thousands of distinct CDR3 sequences listed, roughly four fifths are singletons. V lost 1 base to trimming and J lost 2 bases, with 19 bases between them. Germline V gene lookup returns CDR1 SGHKS and CDR2 YYEKEE (reference sequence). This CDR3 region has 17 residues. Notes on this clonotype: Its specificity is unknown.

Co-extracted RNA and DNA came from roughly 21-30 mg of unsorted bulk tissue. More than 80% viable tumor cells made up every tumor sample. The source material was liver tumor tissue from sampling region 5. The subset denotes: tumor region T5, tumor centre. The source is a man aged 40-55 years with primary liver carcinoma and hepatitis B virus infection. This sequence joins TRBV5-5 and TRBJ2-7; D not resolved. The CDR3: CASSLKQYLNRPYEQYF. DNA of the CDR3: TGTGCCAGCAGCTTGAAGCAATACCTGAATCGGCCCTACGAGCAGTACTTC.